The 15 T cell receptor beta chains given below trace back to one sample, sequenced in a study of molecular identifiers for immune sequencing clone quantification. Using its own MiXCR run on the PCR reads, TCRdb lists one record per CDR3 protein. The repertoire has around 470,000 distinct CDR3 sequences, over 20% of them found once; the top ten carry 0.7% to 1%. The sequenced material came from naive CD8+ T cells from blood, with Jurkat cell RNA spiked in. Stated subset: FACS-sorted CD8+CD4-CCR7+CD45RA+ naive T cells. All receptors derive from a human donor in good health. Some libraries in this study had Jurkat cell RNA spiked in.

The chain has TRBV12-3 or TRBV12-4 and TRBJ1-5, with D unclear. This CDR3 is built from 13 residues. V was clipped by 0 bases and J by 6 bases, with 6 bases between them. The CDR3 loop reads CASSLAGFQPQHF. The CDR3 coding sequence is TGTGCCAGCAGTTTAGCAGGGTTTCAGCCCCAGCATTTT.

The chain couples TRBV5-4 to TRBJ1-1; the D is unclear. The length of the CDR3 is 15 residues. Germline lookup yields CDR1 SGHNT and CDR2 YYREEE (reference sequence). The V end lost 2 bases, the J end lost 4 bases, and 15 bases lay between the germline ends. The DNA of the CDR3 is TGTGCCAGCAGCTTTTGGGCAGTCCCAATCACTGAAGCTTTCTTT. Translated, it gives CASSFWAVPITEAFF.

The chain recombines TRBV29-1 with TRBJ1-2; D uncertain. There are 12 residues in the CDR3. CDR1 is SQVTM and CDR2 is ANQGSEA in the germline V gene. The V end lost 6 bases, the J end lost 4 bases, and 12 bases lay between the germline ends. CDR3 in amino acids: CSVLVGSYGYTF. CDR3 DNA: TGCAGCGTGCTTGTCGGTTCCTATGGCTACACCTTC.

This clonotype was recorded a few times. The V gene is TRBV11-2, the J gene TRBJ2-1; no clear D. This CDR3 spans 14 amino acids. V shed 5 bases and J shed 1 base, with 9 bases lying between them. Germline V gene sequence: CDR1 SGHAT, CDR2 FQNNGV. The CDR3 DNA is TGTGCCAGCAGCGTCGCACATTCCTACAATGAGCAGTTCTTC. It yields the protein CASSVAHSYNEQFF.

The chain joins TRBV4-3 to TRBJ2-5; no firm D call. The V gene lost 0 bases and the J gene lost 2 bases, with 16 bases spanning the gap. CDR1 is LGHNA, CDR2 YSLEER, per germline. The CDR3 loop spans 17 amino acids. CDR3 DNA: TGCGCCAGCAGCCAAGAGCTGTCTAGTGGGCCTCAAGAGACCCAGTACTTC. The encoded protein is CASSQELSSGPQETQYF.

This clonotype has a handful of counts. V and J are TRBV6-5 and TRBJ2-5, with 7 bases fitting TRBD2. Germline CDR1 is MNHEY and CDR2 is SVGAGI. The junction had 15 bases not matched to a gene; V was cut back by 0 bases and J by 2 bases. The CDR3 is made up of 19 amino acids. In DNA form, the CDR3 reads TGTGCCAGCAGTTACTCTATTTTCACTAGCGATCAACCACAAGAGACCCAGTACTTC. Residues: CASSYSIFTSDQPQETQYF.

The chain combines TRBV19 with TRBJ2-7, with 7 bases fitting TRBD2. The CDR3 spans 13 residues. V trimming: 5 bases; J trimming: 4 bases; junction bases outside the gene matches: 5. Germline V lookup: CDR1 LNHDA, CDR2 SQIVND (reference sequence). The CDR3 reads CASSPGGKYEQYF. As DNA, the CDR3 is TGTGCCAGTAGTCCCGGGGGGAAATACGAGCAGTACTTC.

The gene calls are TRBV28 and TRBJ1-5; D remains unclear. The CDR3 has 14 amino acids. Germline CDR1 MDHEN, CDR2 SYDVKM. V was shortened by 6 bases and J by 9 bases, with 18 bases between the two germline ends. The CDR3 reads CASRPARTGGPQHF. The DNA of the CDR3 is TGTGCCAGCAGACCCGCGAGGACCGGAGGGCCCCAGCATTTT.

This clonotype was seen a few times. The rearrangement links TRBV2 to TRBJ1-2; D not resolved. The CDR3 spans 14 residues. Trimming took 8 bases from V and 4 from J, leaving 17 bases between them. Germline loops: CDR1 SNHLY, CDR2 FYNNEI. The CDR3 DNA is TGTGCCAGCGTGAAGGGTGCGTCTGGCTATGGCTACACCTTC. This sequence encodes CASVKGASGYGYTF.

V is TRBV9 and J is TRBJ1-3, with 9 bases that match TRBD1. The V segment lost 3 bases and the J segment 4 bases; nucleotides outside the gene matches: 11. CDR3 size: 17 residues. Germline CDR1 and CDR2: SGDLS and YYNGEE. CDR3 amino acids: CASSDPQGALAGNTIYF. CDR3 bases: TGTGCCAGCAGCGACCCACAGGGGGCTTTAGCCGGAAACACCATATATTTT.

This clonotype was seen a few times. This chain connects TRBV13 to TRBJ2-7; TRBD1 matches at 8 bases. The CDR3 has 14 amino acids. Looked up from germline, CDR1 is PRHDT and CDR2 is FYEKMQ (reference sequence). V lost 5 bases and J lost 5; bases outside the gene matches: 8. The CDR3 bases are TGTGCCAGCAGCCTCAGGACAGGGAGGCACGAGCAGTACTTC. Its translation: CASSLRTGRHEQYF.

This chain links TRBV4-3 with TRBJ1-4, with 8 bases that match TRBD1. CDR3 size: 20 residues. V lost 0 bases to trimming and J lost 2 bases; unmatched junction nucleotides: 14. The V gene's germline CDR1 is LGHNA and CDR2 YSLEER. The CDR3, as DNA: TGCGCCAGCAGCCAAGAGATCCTCCTCGGGACAGGACCTACTAATGAAAAACTGTTTTTT. Amino acid sequence: CASSQEILLGTGPTNEKLFF.

Regarding this clonotype: The CDR3 does not end in the conserved phenylalanine or tryptophan, so this is likely a read error. This chain uses TRBV20-1 with TRBJ2-7; 7 bases match TRBD1. The V segment lost 0 bases and the J segment 1 base; nucleotides outside the gene matches: 6. Looked up from germline, CDR1 is DFQATT and CDR2 is SNEGSKA (reference sequence). CDR3 size: 15 residues. The CDR3 nucleotides are TGCAGTGCTAGAGATCTCGCAGGGGGATCCTACGAGCAGTACCTC. Translation: CSARDLAGGSYEQYL.

This clonotype has a count of ten or more. The chain links TRBV14 to TRBJ1-1; 8 positions agree with TRBD1. V was clipped by 3 bases and J by 6 bases; unmatched bases: 9. This CDR3 spans 15 amino acids. Germline CDR1 is SGHDN and CDR2 is FVKESK. The CDR3 region has the DNA TGTGCCAGCAGCCATGAGCAGGGGGCGCTATCTGAAGCTTTCTTT. It specifies CASSHEQGALSEAFF.

Ten or more counts support this clonotype. This rearrangement joins TRBV7-9 to TRBJ1-1; D possibly corresponds to TRBD1 (5 bases). V was pared by 2 bases and J by 4 bases, with 11 bases between. The CDR3 totals 14 residues. Germline lookup yields CDR1 SEHNR and CDR2 FQNEAQ (reference sequence). The CDR3 sequence is CASSLLGVTTEAFF. The CDR3 DNA is TGTGCCAGCAGCTTATTAGGGGTCACCACTGAAGCTTTCTTT.